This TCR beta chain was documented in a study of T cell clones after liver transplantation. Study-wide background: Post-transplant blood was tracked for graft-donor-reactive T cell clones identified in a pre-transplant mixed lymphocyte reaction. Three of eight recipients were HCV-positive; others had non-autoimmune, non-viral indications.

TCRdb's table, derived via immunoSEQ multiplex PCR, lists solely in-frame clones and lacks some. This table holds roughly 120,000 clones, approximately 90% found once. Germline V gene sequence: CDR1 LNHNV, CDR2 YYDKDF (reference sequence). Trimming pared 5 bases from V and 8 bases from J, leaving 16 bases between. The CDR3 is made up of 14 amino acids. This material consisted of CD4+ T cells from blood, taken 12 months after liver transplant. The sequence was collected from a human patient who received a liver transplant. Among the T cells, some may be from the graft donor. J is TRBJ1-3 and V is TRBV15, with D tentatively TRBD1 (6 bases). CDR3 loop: CATSGGGSRYTIYF. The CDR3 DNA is TGTGCCACCAGCGGGGGCGGATCGAGGTACACCATATATTTT. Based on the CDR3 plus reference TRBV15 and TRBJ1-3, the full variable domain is DAMVIQNPRYQVTQFGKPVTLSCSQTLNHNVMYWYQQKSSQAPKLLFHYYDKDFNNEADTPDNFQSRRPNTSFCFLDIRSPGLGDTAMYLCATSGGGSRYTIYFGEGSWLTVV.